This entry lists 22 T cell receptor beta chains sequenced from one sample in a study of blood T cell repertoires in COVID-19. Data came from immunoSEQ multiplex PCR; TCRdb stores just in-frame clones and leaves some out. The table lists over 300,000 clones, around 91% of them singletons. The sample comprised peripheral blood. These receptors all come from a man between 18 and 29 years old with active or convalescent COVID-19.

This clone was found once. CDR3 sequence reads: CASSYSGRGGYEQYF. CDR3 coding DNA: TGTGCCAGCAGTTACTCGGGTCGGGGAGGCTACGAGCAGTACTTC. This chain joins TRBV6-2 or TRBV6-3 and TRBJ2-7; D may be TRBD2 (6 bases). Trimming removed 0 bases at V and 3 bases at J, with 12 bases between. Germline loops: CDR1 MNHEY, CDR2 SVGEGT. This CDR3 spans 15 amino acids.

The CDR3 nucleotides read TGTGCCAGCAGCACGCGAGGGCAGACCTACGAGCAGTACTTC. Residues: CASSTRGQTYEQYF. The rearrangement joins TRBV7-9 to TRBJ2-7; TRBD2 might be the D (5 bases). Germline-derived CDR1 and CDR2 are SEHNR and FQNEAQ (reference sequence). V was cut by 5 bases and J by 2 bases, with 13 bases left in between. CDR3 size: 14 residues.

The chain recombines TRBV24-1 with TRBJ1-5; D is unresolved. The CDR3 is made up of 13 amino acids. CDR1 and CDR2 from the germline V gene are KGHDR and SFDVKD. Trimming pared 2 bases from V and 7 bases from J, leaving 8 bases between. This CDR3 reads CATSDSSQQPQHF. The CDR3 nucleotides are TGTGCCACCAGTGATTCGTCCCAGCAGCCCCAGCATTTT.

The CDR3, as DNA: TGTGCCAGCAGCCCGCAACGCGCAGATACGCAGTATTTT. This gives the protein CASSPQRADTQYF. The gene calls are TRBV4-2 and TRBJ2-3; D gene ambiguous. Deletions cut 4 bases from V and 4 bases from J, with 9 bases between. The length of the CDR3 is 13 residues. The V gene's germline CDR1 is LGHNA and CDR2 YNFKEQ.

The J gene is TRBJ2-1, the V gene TRBV7-9, with 8 bases fitting TRBD1. This CDR3 has 13 amino acids. Per germline, CDR1 SEHNR and CDR2 FQNEAQ (reference sequence). The V gene end was trimmed by 5 bases and the J gene end by 8 bases; junction bases not matched to a gene: 5. The CDR3 protein is CASSLETGDEQFF. CDR3 DNA sequence: TGTGCCAGCAGCCTCGAGACAGGGGATGAGCAGTTCTTC.

V and J are TRBV28 and TRBJ2-6; 9 bases are a match to TRBD2. Germline CDR1 and CDR2: MDHEN and SYDVKM. CDR3 length: 19 amino acids. Trimming at V came to 1 base and at J to 0 bases, leaving 7 bases not matched to a gene. CDR3 sequence reads: CASSLSSAGGLSGANVLTF. The CDR3 DNA reads as TGTGCCAGCAGTTTATCATCTGCGGGAGGGCTCTCTGGGGCCAACGTCCTGACTTTC.

V gene TRBV19 combines with J gene TRBJ1-2; maybe TRBD1 (5 bases). Per germline, CDR1 LNHDA and CDR2 SQIVND (reference sequence). The CDR3 loop spans 13 amino acids. The V end lost 7 bases, the J end lost 6 bases, and 15 bases lay between the germline ends. The CDR3 DNA sequence: TGTGCCAGTAAGACCCCAGGGAAGGATGGCTACACCTTC. Amino acids: CASKTPGKDGYTF.

This clone was seen a handful of times. The chain uses TRBV27 and TRBJ1-6; unclear D gene. Germline lookup yields CDR1 MNHEY and CDR2 SMNVEV (reference sequence). The CDR3 is 14 residues long. Trimming cost V 5 bases and J 6 bases, with 11 bases left between them. CDR3 loop: CASSIQRANSPLHF. As DNA, the CDR3 is TGTGCCAGCAGTATTCAGAGGGCTAATTCACCCCTCCACTTT.

This clone has a handful of counts. V gene TRBV30 combines with J gene TRBJ2-1; 10 bases are shared with TRBD2. The CDR3 has 13 amino acids. From germline, CDR1 is GTSNPN and CDR2 SVGIG (reference sequence). J was trimmed by 5 bases and V by 8 bases; bases with no gene match: 6. The CDR3 sequence is CAREREGHNEQFF. The CDR3 DNA sequence: TGTGCCCGAGAGCGGGAGGGCCACAATGAGCAGTTCTTC.

The J gene is TRBJ2-5, the V gene TRBV5-1, with 14 bases matching TRBD2. CDR1 is SGHRS and CDR2 is YFSETQ in the germline V gene. CDR3 length: 16 amino acids. Germline trimming cut 4 bases from V and 1 base from J; bases unmatched to any gene: 3. The CDR3 nucleotides are TGCGCCAGCAGCACTGGACTAGCGGGGGGCCAAGAGACCCAGTACTTC. Its translation: CASSTGLAGGQETQYF.

This chain uses TRBV9 with TRBJ2-7; D not certain. The germline V and J ends were trimmed by 1 base and 3 bases, with 8 bases remaining between them. From germline, CDR1 is SGDLS and CDR2 YYNGEE. CDR3 size: 13 residues. The CDR3 DNA follows: TGTGCCAGCAGCGTACAGGTAAACTACGAGCAGTACTTC. Its translation: CASSVQVNYEQYF.

The chain combines TRBV10-3 with TRBJ2-1; perhaps TRBD2 as D (5 bases). Germline V lookup: CDR1 ENHRY, CDR2 SYGVKD. V was pared by 7 bases and J by 0 bases, with 13 bases between. CDR3 length equals 15 residues. The CDR3 here is CAIKRTGDSYNEQFF. The CDR3 nucleotides are TGTGCCATCAAAAGGACTGGAGACTCCTACAATGAGCAGTTCTTC.

The chain is built from TRBV28 and TRBJ2-2, with no clear D. The CDR3 is 14 amino acids. CDR1 MDHEN and CDR2 SYDVKM come from the germline V gene. Trimming took 6 bases from V and 10 from J, leaving 18 bases between them. In DNA form, the CDR3 reads TGTGCCAGCAGAAGTCGGAGTAATTCTGCGGAGCTGTTTTTT. It codes for CASRSRSNSAELFF.

This rearrangement joins TRBV3-1 (or the pseudogene TRBV3-2) to TRBJ1-4; 7 bases map to TRBD1. Trimming cost V 4 bases and J 11 bases; bases outside gene matches: 4. The germline V gene has CDR1 LGHDT and CDR2 YNNKEL (reference sequence). This CDR3 comprises 12 residues. CDR3 sequence: CASSRTGVKLFF. The CDR3 nucleotides are TGTGCCAGCAGCCGAACAGGGGTCAAACTGTTTTTT.

This chain uses TRBV11-3 with TRBJ2-1, with TRBD1 identical over 9 bases. CDR1 and CDR2 from the germline V gene are SGHNT and YENEEA. There are 14 residues in the CDR3. With 5 bases clipped from V and 4 bases from J, the junction kept 3 bases outside the gene matches. CDR3 DNA: TGTGCCAGCAGCACAGGGACAGGGTACAATGAGCAGTTCTTC. It encodes CASSTGTGYNEQFF.

The V gene is TRBV2, the J gene TRBJ1-6; D possibly corresponds to TRBD1 (5 bases). The V end was cut by 2 bases, the J end by 15 bases, with 11 bases between. The CDR3 loop spans 12 amino acids. The germline V gene encodes CDR1 SNHLY and CDR2 FYNNEI. The CDR3 is CASSENDSDLHF. The CDR3 DNA is TGTGCCAGCAGTGAAAACGACAGCGACCTCCACTTT.

Notes on this clone: This sample includes further DNA sequences coding for the same CDR3. The chain has TRBV27 and TRBJ2-7; D gene uncertain. Germline lookup yields CDR1 MNHEY and CDR2 SMNVEV (reference sequence). The germline V and J ends were trimmed by 3 bases and 2 bases, with 8 bases remaining between them. The CDR3 spans 13 residues. Here the CDR3 reads CASSLRGTYEQYF. CDR3 nucleotide sequence: TGTGCCAGCAGTTTGCGCGGTACCTACGAGCAGTACTTC.

This chain links TRBV28 with TRBJ1-2; 10 bases map to TRBD1. V was clipped by 2 bases and J by 3 bases; unmatched bases: 12. The CDR3 runs 18 residues. The V gene's germline CDR1 is MDHEN and CDR2 SYDVKM. The CDR3 reads CASSLTPRTGGDDYGYTF. CDR3 sequence (DNA): TGTGCCAGCAGTTTAACCCCCCGGACAGGGGGAGATGACTATGGCTACACCTTC.

J is TRBJ2-7 and V is TRBV6-5, with TRBD2 as a possible D gene (6 bases). Germline V CDR1 and CDR2: MNHEY, SVGAGI. Trimming took 0 bases from V and 0 from J, leaving 12 bases between them. This CDR3 has 16 amino acids. CDR3 sequence: CASSYSIWTNSYEQYF. The CDR3 DNA is TGTGCCAGCAGTTACTCGATATGGACTAACTCCTACGAGCAGTACTTC.

V gene TRBV15 combines with J gene TRBJ2-2, with D possibly matching TRBD1 (6 bases). CDR3 length equals 20 residues. The ends were cut back, 3 bases at V and 1 base at J, with 24 bases in the middle. Germline V gene data show CDR1 as LNHNV and CDR2 as YYDKDF (reference sequence). The CDR3 loop is CATSSHEYRVISWNTGELFF. The CDR3 nucleotides read TGTGCCACCAGCAGCCATGAGTACAGGGTAATATCGTGGAACACCGGGGAGCTGTTTTTT. Variable domain in full (rest from reference TRBV15 and TRBJ2-2): DAMVIQNPRYQVTQFGKPVTLSCSQTLNHNVMYWYQQKSSQAPKLLFHYYDKDFNNEADTPDNFQSRRPNTSFCFLDIRSPGLGDTAMYLCATSSHEYRVISWNTGELFFGEGSRLTVL.

A single count supports this clone. The chain couples TRBV9 to TRBJ1-4; 8 bases are shared with TRBD1. Germline CDR1 SGDLS, CDR2 YYNGEE. V shed 7 bases and J 7 bases; nucleotides not matched to a gene: 9. CDR3 length: 14 amino acids. In DNA form, the CDR3 reads TGTGCCAGCGGAGACAGGGGCGGAGGTGAAAAACTGTTTTTT. Translated, it gives CASGDRGGGEKLFF.

V is TRBV3-1 (or the pseudogene TRBV3-2) and J is TRBJ2-4, with 7 bases lining up with TRBD2. Germline lookup yields CDR1 LGHDT and CDR2 YNNKEL (reference sequence). The CDR3 sequence is 15 residues long. J gave up 0 bases and V 6 bases, and 5 bases lay outside the gene matches. CDR3 region: CASSPLATAKNIQYF. The CDR3 DNA reads TGTGCCAGCAGTCCACTAGCGACAGCCAAAAACATTCAGTACTTC.